The rows below give T cell receptor beta chains drawn from one sample of a study of regulatory T cells in long-lasting Graves disease. Using its own MiXCR run on the multiplex PCR reads, TCRdb lists one record per CDR3 protein. The table shows some 500,000 distinct CDR3 sequences, with roughly 13% occurring only once. The same data also went into a second study, on T cells in Graves' hyperthyroidism and ophthalmopathy.

The sequenced sample was peripheral blood mononuclear cells (PBMCs), obtained at new diagnosis, from a patient treated with antithyroid drugs. These receptors all come from a young man with Graves disease. CDR3s include the opening cysteine and the closing phenylalanine or tryptophan. The order of the fields is J gene, V gene, D gene, clone size, CDR3 DNA, CDR3 protein. D genes are given only for firm matches. The listing skips clone size in some rows; elsewhere it reads once, few, many or a size class.

>TRBJ2-1|TRBV29-1|TRBD2|few
TGCAGCGTTGCGGGGCTAGCGGGATCCCATGAGCAGTTCTTC
CSVAGLAGSHEQFF
>TRBJ2-7|TRBV27|TRBD2|-
TGTGCCAGCAGCCCAACTAGCGGGAGGGTCTCCACAGCCTACGAGCAGTACTTC
CASSPTSGRVSTAYEQYF
>TRBJ2-3|TRBV20-1|-|many
TGCAGTGCCGCGTCCGGGTGGGGCACAGATACGCAGTATTTT
CSAASGWGTDTQYF
>TRBJ1-1|TRBV6-5|-|many
TGTGCCAGCAGTTACGAACAGATGAACACTGAAGCTTTCTTT
CASSYEQMNTEAFF
>TRBJ2-5|TRBV5-1|-|many
TGCGCCAGCAGCTTGGCGGGGCCAGAGACCCAGTACTTC
CASSLAGPETQYF
>TRBJ2-5|TRBV20-1|-|many
TGCAGTGCTACAACCCGGGACTCCCAAGAGACCCAGTACTTC
CSATTRDSQETQYF
>TRBJ1-4|TRBV4-2|-|many
TGTGCCAGCAGCCCGGACAAAAGCGAAAAACTGTTTTTT
CASSPDKSEKLFF
>TRBJ2-4|TRBV6-1|TRBD2|-
TGTGCCAGCAGCCCCTTCGCTAGCGGAAAAAACATTCAGTACTTC
CASSPFASGKNIQYF
>TRBJ1-6|TRBV5-1|-|-
TGCGCCAGCAGCTTGGAGGCAGGGAGAAATTCACCCCTCCACTTT
CASSLEAGRNSPLHF
>TRBJ1-5|TRBV19|-|-
TGTGCCAGTAGTATAACGGGTCAGCCCCAGCATTTT
CASSITGQPQHF
>TRBJ2-7|TRBV5-1|TRBD2|many
TGTGCCAGCAGTTTCACTAGCGGGACCTACGAGCAGTACTTC
CASSFTSGTYEQYF
>TRBJ2-5|TRBV20-1|-|-
TGCAGTGCTAGTCACAGGGAAGAGACCCAGTACTTC
CSASHREETQYF
>TRBJ2-6|TRBV5-5|-|-
TGTGCCAGCAGCTTGGCCCATTTGTCTGGGGCCAACGTCCTGACTTTC
CASSLAHLSGANVLTF
>TRBJ2-2|TRBV12-3/TRBV12-4|-|many
TGTGCCAGCAGAAACCCGGGGGCAGTTAACACCGGGGAGCTGTTTTTT
CASRNPGAVNTGELFF
>TRBJ2-3|TRBV10-1|TRBD2|many
TGCGCCAGCAGTGATCAGAGCGGGAGCGGCACAGATACGCAGTATTTT
CASSDQSGSGTDTQYF
>TRBJ1-3|TRBV7-8|-|few
TGTGCCAGCTCGGTCCTGGAAGGAGCTGGAAACACCATATATTTT
CASSVLEGAGNTIYF
>TRBJ1-1|TRBV3-1|-|many
TGTGCCAGCAGCCAAGGAGGTAGGGGTAACACTGAAGCTTTCTTT
CASSQGGRGNTEAFF
>TRBJ2-3|TRBV14|-|many
TGTGCCAGCAGCCAGTGGGGTGATACGCAGTATTTT
CASSQWGDTQYF
>TRBJ2-1|TRBV30|TRBD2|-
TGTGCCTGGAGTGTACGCGGGAGAAGTCGTAACAATGAGCAGTTCTTC
CAWSVRGRSRNNEQFF